These 10 T cell receptor beta chains originate from one sample sequenced in a study of T-cell memory formation after mild COVID-19. TCRdb re-derived calls from the 5' RACE reads in MiXCR, one entry per CDR3 protein. The repertoire consists of 140,000 to 150,000 distinct CDR3 sequences, with approximately 6% occurring once and the leading ten covering under 2.5%. The sample consisted of PBMCs or a T cell subset sorted from them (not recorded which). These receptor sequences come from an adult woman who had mild COVID-19 (a few samples of this study predate the infection). Cell type and time point are not known.

The chain is built from TRBV3-1 and TRBJ1-5, with D uncertain. V was shortened by 2 bases and J by 3 bases, with 5 bases between the two germline ends. Germline loops: CDR1 LGHDT, CDR2 YNNKEL (reference sequence). The CDR3 consists of 13 residues. DNA of the CDR3: TGTGCCAGCAGCCAACAAGTCAATCAGCCCCAGCATTTT. It yields the protein CASSQQVNQPQHF.

In its sample, this clonotype was seen many times. This rearrangement joins TRBV6-6 to TRBJ1-2; weak D call: TRBD1 (6 bases). Germline lookup yields CDR1 MNHNY and CDR2 SVGAGI (reference sequence). The CDR3 totals 13 residues. The V and J ends lost 4 bases and 4 bases respectively, with 10 bases between them. This CDR3 reads CASSSQGVYGYTF. The DNA for the CDR3 is TGTGCCAGCAGTTCACAGGGCGTCTATGGCTACACCTTC.

This clonotype appeared a few times. This chain connects TRBV18 to TRBJ1-1, with 7 bases that match TRBD1. V lost 2 bases, J lost 2 bases, and 8 bases stayed unmatched. The CDR3 is 16 amino acids. CDR1 and CDR2 from the germline V gene are KGHSH and LQKENI. The CDR3 sequence: CASSPSTGQINTEAFF. CDR3 DNA sequence: TGTGCCAGCTCACCAAGCACGGGACAGATAAACACTGAAGCTTTCTTT.

Many counts were recorded for this clonotype. The genes are TRBV12-3 or TRBV12-4 and TRBJ2-7; 7 nucleotides agree with TRBD1. Unmatched junction bases numbered 9, after V lost 6 bases and J lost 4 bases. This CDR3 has 14 amino acids. The CDR3 DNA reads as TGTGCCAGCAGCCCCGGGACAGCAACTTACGAGCAGTACTTC. Translated, it gives CASSPGTATYEQYF.

This clonotype has ten or more counts. The chain combines TRBV5-1 with TRBJ2-3, with 7 bases lining up with TRBD2. J was trimmed by 2 bases and V by 3 bases; bases with no gene match: 3. CDR1 and CDR2 from the germline V gene are SGHRS and YFSETQ. The CDR3 is made up of 14 amino acids. The CDR3, as DNA: TGCGCCAGCAGCTCGGCGGGGGTCACAGATACGCAGTATTTT. Encoded protein: CASSSAGVTDTQYF.

In its sample, this clonotype was seen many times. V and J are TRBV9 and TRBJ1-1, with D hard to call. V dropped 0 bases and J dropped 1 base, with 4 bases sitting between them. The CDR3 spans 13 residues. CDR1 SGDLS and CDR2 YYNGEE come from the germline V gene. CDR3 amino acids: CASSVEGNTEAFF. CDR3 sequence (DNA): TGTGCCAGCAGCGTAGAAGGGAACACTGAAGCTTTCTTT.

This clonotype was observed many times. The chain combines TRBV7-2 with TRBJ2-1, with 9 bases that match TRBD2. Losses at the gene ends were 5 bases for V and 7 bases for J; bases not matched to a gene: 15. CDR1 SGHTA and CDR2 FQGNSA come from the germline V gene. CDR3 size: 17 residues. The DNA for the CDR3 is TGTGCCAGCAGCCCCGGGGGAGCGGGAGGAGCGGTGAATGAGCAGTTCTTC. Translating it yields CASSPGGAGGAVNEQFF.

This clonotype came up a few times. This chain joins TRBV7-2 and TRBJ2-7; no reliable D call. The germline V and J ends were trimmed by 1 base and 0 bases, with 10 bases remaining between them. The CDR3 runs to 15 residues. Germline lookup yields CDR1 SGHTA and CDR2 FQGNSA. Here the CDR3 DNA reads TGTGCCAGCAGCTTAGGGGCAGAGCCCTCCTACGAGCAGTACTTC. The encoded protein is CASSLGAEPSYEQYF.

The chain has TRBV11-1 and TRBJ2-4; 8 bases map to TRBD1. This CDR3 has 16 amino acids. Germline values: CDR1 SGHAT, CDR2 FQDESV (reference sequence). V gave up 1 base and J gave up 4 bases; unmatched junction bases: 6. CDR3 region: CASSLGQGIRKNIQYF. The CDR3 DNA sequence: TGTGCCAGCAGCTTAGGACAGGGGATAAGGAAAAACATTCAGTACTTC.

This clonotype came up many times. This chain connects TRBV20-1 to TRBJ2-1; 14 positions agree with TRBD2. The CDR3 runs 17 residues. CDR1 DFQATT and CDR2 SNEGSKA come from the germline V gene (reference sequence). V gave up 7 bases and J gave up 0 bases; unmatched junction bases: 8. Here the CDR3 reads CSGMGLAGAVSYNEQFF. The CDR3 DNA reads TGCAGTGGCATGGGACTAGCGGGAGCAGTCTCCTACAATGAGCAGTTCTTC.